A selection of T cell receptor beta chains follows, all from one sample in a study of blood T cells in healthy people across ages. TCRdb reanalysed the 5' RACE reads using MiXCR and keeps one entry per CDR3 protein. In the table there are roughly 800,000 distinct CDR3 sequences, approximately 24% of which are singletons. This same sample was also taken into another study, of T cells of mothers and their children.

Sequencing input: blood. These TCRs come from a boy younger than 18 in good health. Both conserved end residues are part of each CDR3. The D gene is left open where the match is weak. Where a row states a size, it is once, few, many or the class of an expanded clone; other rows omit it.

D gene	clone size	V gene	J gene	CDR3 protein	CDR3 DNA
TRBD2	NA	TRBV10-1	TRBJ2-3	CASKPSGGDTQYF	TGCGCCAGCAAGCCCAGCGGGGGGGATACGCAGTATTTT
NA	NA	TRBV4-1	TRBJ1-1	CASSHHGGRVNTEAFF	TGCGCCAGCAGCCACCACGGGGGCAGAGTGAACACTGAAGCTTTCTTT
NA	NA	TRBV5-1	TRBJ2-5	CASSLLVTGEETQYF	TGCGCCAGCAGCTTGTTGGTAACGGGTGAAGAGACCCAGTACTTC
TRBD2	few	TRBV7-6	TRBJ2-5	CASSLAALGGEGETQYF	TGTGCCAGCAGCTTAGCAGCTCTTGGAGGGGAGGGGGAGACCCAGTACTTC
TRBD1	NA	TRBV20-1	TRBJ2-3	CSAKTGTVDTQYF	TGCAGTGCTAAAACCGGGACAGTAGATACGCAGTATTTT
TRBD1	NA	TRBV6-1	TRBJ2-5	CASSGGTASYQETQYF	TGTGCCAGCAGTGGAGGGACAGCTTCGTACCAAGAGACCCAGTACTTC
NA	few	TRBV7-9	TRBJ1-3	CASSGGGSGNTIYF	TGTGCCAGCAGCGGAGGGGGGTCTGGAAACACCATATATTTT
NA	few	TRBV12-3/TRBV12-4	TRBJ1-4	CASSATATTNEKLFF	TGTGCCAGCAGTGCGACAGCCACAACTAATGAAAAACTGTTTTTT
NA	NA	TRBV5-1	TRBJ1-2	CASSPVGADMEGYTF	TGCGCCAGCAGCCCCGTGGGGGCCGACATGGAAGGCTACACCTTC
TRBD2	NA	TRBV6-6	TRBJ2-3	CASSYRAGGLTDTQYF	TGTGCCAGCAGTTACCGAGCGGGGGGGCTGACAGATACGCAGTATTTT
NA	few	TRBV9	TRBJ2-2	CASSSRTGHLNTGELFF	TGTGCCAGCAGCTCACGAACGGGACACTTGAACACCGGGGAGCTGTTTTTT
NA	NA	TRBV6-5	TRBJ2-3	CASSYRLASDTQYF	TGTGCCAGCAGTTACCGGCTAGCTTCCGATACGCAGTATTTT
NA	few	TRBV5-1	TRBJ2-5	CASSFRTLQETQYF	TGCGCCAGCAGCTTCAGGACATTACAAGAGACCCAGTACTTC
NA	NA	TRBV28	TRBJ1-6	CASSLRGARNSPLHF	TGTGCCAGCAGCCTAAGAGGGGCGCGGAATTCACCCCTCCACTTT
NA	NA	TRBV14	TRBJ2-2	CASSQLAGLGELFF	TGTGCCAGCAGCCAATTGGCAGGGCTCGGGGAGCTGTTTTTT
NA	NA	TRBV6-5	TRBJ2-7	CASSYSAASSYEQYF	TGTGCCAGCAGTTACTCGGCGGCGAGCTCCTACGAGCAGTACTTC
TRBD1	NA	TRBV25-1	TRBJ2-7	CASSWDSSSYEQYF	TGTGCCAGCAGTTGGGACAGCAGCTCCTACGAGCAGTACTTC
NA	NA	TRBV11-2	TRBJ2-5	CASSLGLVPYQETQYF	TGTGCCAGCAGCTTAGGTCTAGTTCCGTACCAAGAGACCCAGTACTTC
NA	NA	TRBV5-1	TRBJ1-1	CASSPSRTTEAFF	TGCGCCAGCAGCCCTTCCCGGACCACTGAAGCTTTCTTT
TRBD1	NA	TRBV6-6	TRBJ2-7	CASSYQPDRSYEQYF	TGTGCCAGCAGTTACCAGCCGGACAGGTCCTACGAGCAGTACTTC
NA	NA	TRBV3-1	TRBJ2-1	CASRTANEQFF	TGTGCCAGCCGGACTGCTAATGAGCAGTTCTTC
TRBD2	many	TRBV12-3/TRBV12-4	TRBJ2-5	CASSSPIAGGPGETQYF	TGTGCCAGCAGTTCCCCTATAGCGGGGGGGCCGGGAGAGACCCAGTACTTC
TRBD1	few	TRBV6-1	TRBJ2-7	CASSLKTGVIFYYEQYF	TGTGCCAGCAGCCTTAAAACAGGGGTCATCTTCTACTACGAGCAGTACTTC
NA	once	TRBV6-6	TRBJ2-1	CASRGAPESNEQFF	TGTGCCAGCAGAGGTGCCCCTGAAAGCAATGAGCAGTTCTTC
TRBD1	NA	TRBV5-1	TRBJ1-4	CASSLGDRATNEKLFF	TGCGCCAGCAGCTTGGGGGACAGAGCAACTAATGAAAAACTGTTTTTT
NA	NA	TRBV29-1	TRBJ1-4	CSVERKGKLFF	TGCAGCGTTGAGAGGAAAGGAAAACTGTTTTTT
NA	once	TRBV29-1	TRBJ2-7	CSVEFALGPNDYEQYF	TGCAGCGTTGAATTTGCTCTCGGGCCAAACGACTACGAGCAGTACTTC
NA	NA	TRBV4-2	TRBJ2-7	CASSRTQQGEQYF	TGTGCCAGCAGCCGCACCCAGCAGGGGGAGCAGTACTTC
TRBD1	few	TRBV7-9	TRBJ2-5	CASKTGTGTKTQYF	TGTGCCAGCAAAACAGGGACAGGGACGAAGACCCAGTACTTC
TRBD1	once	TRBV7-9	TRBJ2-1	CASSLPGQTYNEQFF	TGTGCCAGCAGCCTACCGGGACAGACCTACAATGAGCAGTTCTTC
NA	NA	TRBV12-3/TRBV12-4	TRBJ2-7	CASSLSAGAFYEQYF	TGTGCCAGCAGTTTGTCGGCAGGGGCTTTCTACGAGCAGTACTTC
TRBD2	few	TRBV11-2	TRBJ2-5	CASSLATSGGLGETQYF	TGTGCCAGCAGCTTAGCGACTAGCGGGGGGCTGGGAGAGACCCAGTACTTC
TRBD1	once	TRBV10-3	TRBJ2-5	CASSERDRVYF	TGTGCCAGCAGTGAACGGGACAGGGTATACTTC
TRBD1	NA	TRBV6-6	TRBJ2-7	CASSRGQATYEQYF	TGTGCCAGCAGCCGTGGACAGGCGACCTACGAGCAGTACTTC